These 18 T cell receptor beta chains came from one sample sequenced in a study of blood T cells in healthy people across ages. PCR was performed a second time for about 6 to 12 cycles using a sample-barcoded 5' primer and a J-beta primer mix. TCRdb used MiXCR to reprocess the 5' RACE reads, holding one entry per CDR3 protein. This table has over a million distinct CDR3 sequences, about 45% appearing once. The sequencing input was blood. These receptor sequences come from a woman younger than 30 in good health.

Only a few counts were recorded for this clonotype. The chain uses TRBV20-1 and TRBJ2-5; D might be TRBD2 (6 bases). This CDR3 is built from 15 residues. The germline V gene encodes CDR1 DFQATT and CDR2 SNEGSKA (reference sequence). V lost 0 bases and J lost 5, with 16 bases in between. Here the CDR3 reads CSARDLGAGMETQYF. The CDR3 DNA sequence: TGCAGTGCTAGAGATCTCGGCGCGGGGATGGAGACCCAGTACTTC.

There are many counts of this clonotype. Germline and junction disagree at one end, which may indicate a read error. This chain uses TRBV5-1 with TRBJ1-5; perhaps TRBD1 as D (6 bases). Germline loops: CDR1 SGHRS, CDR2 YFSETQ. CDR3 length: 15 residues. CDR3 DNA sequence: TGTGCCAGCAGCTTGGCAGGGGTGAGCAATCAGCCCCAGCATTTT. Amino acids: CASSLAGVSNQPQHF.

This clonotype came up a few times. The chain carries TRBV5-1 and TRBJ2-3; TRBD1 matches 12 bases. CDR3 length equals 14 residues. Losses at the gene ends were 4 bases for V and 6 bases for J; bases not matched to a gene: 3. Germline V gives CDR1 SGHRS, CDR2 YFSETQ. CDR3 sequence reads: CASSGDRGHDTQYF. The CDR3 DNA is TGCGCCAGCAGCGGGGACAGGGGGCATGATACGCAGTATTTT.

The rearrangement links TRBV6-2 or TRBV6-3 to TRBJ2-2; possible D gene TRBD2, 6 bases. Trimming took 6 bases from V and 6 from J, leaving 11 bases between them. There are 13 residues in the CDR3. Germline V CDR1 and CDR2: MNHEY, SVGEGT. CDR3 sequence reads: CASRDWGAGELFF. CDR3 DNA sequence: TGTGCCAGCAGGGACTGGGGGGCCGGGGAGCTGTTTTTT.

The chain uses TRBV2 and TRBJ2-3, with 9 nucleotides matching TRBD2. CDR3 length equals 17 residues. The trim removed 0 bases at V and 0 bases at J, leaving 4 bases unmatched. In germline, CDR1 is SNHLY, CDR2 FYNNEI. This chain's CDR3 is CASSEASSGTSTDTQYF. The CDR3 DNA follows: TGTGCCAGCAGTGAAGCATCTAGCGGGACTAGCACAGATACGCAGTATTTT.

The chain has TRBV5-1 and TRBJ2-5, with D uncertain. This CDR3 has 14 amino acids. Germline CDR1 SGHRS, CDR2 YFSETQ. V lost 4 bases and J 0 bases, leaving 10 bases between the germline ends. Here the CDR3 DNA reads TGCGCCAGCAGCCACGGACGGGACCAAGAGACCCAGTACTTC. Its translation: CASSHGRDQETQYF.

The chain recombines TRBV10-3 with TRBJ2-7; a possible D gene is TRBD1 (5 bases). V lost 3 bases, J lost 0 bases, and 9 bases lay in between. CDR3 length: 14 residues. Germline lookup yields CDR1 ENHRY and CDR2 SYGVKD. The CDR3 protein is CAISDQDTSYEQYF. CDR3 DNA sequence: TGTGCCATCAGTGACCAGGACACCTCCTACGAGCAGTACTTC.

CDR3 amino acids: CSALNHRDGNTIYF. CDR3 DNA sequence: TGCAGTGCCCTGAACCACAGGGATGGAAACACCATATATTTT. V is TRBV20-1 and J is TRBJ1-3, with D possibly TRBD1 on 6 matching bases. Germline V gene data show CDR1 as DFQATT and CDR2 as SNEGSKA (reference sequence). CDR3 size: 14 residues. V was cut by 6 bases and J by 3 bases, with 15 bases left in between.

V is TRBV7-9 and J is TRBJ2-1, with D uncertain. Germline lookup yields CDR1 SEHNR and CDR2 FQNEAQ (reference sequence). V shed 7 bases and J shed 5 bases, with 9 bases lying between them. The CDR3 is 12 residues long. The CDR3 region is CASTADHNEQFF. CDR3 nucleotides: TGTGCCAGCACGGCCGACCACAATGAGCAGTTCTTC.

This chain uses TRBV7-2 with TRBJ1-5, with D possibly matching TRBD1 (5 bases). Germline CDR1 SGHTA, CDR2 FQGNSA. The V gene lost 6 bases and the J gene lost 3 bases, with 12 bases spanning the gap. CDR3 size: 14 residues. CDR3 nucleotide sequence: TGTGCCAGCAGAACTACAGGCCTCAATCAGCCCCAGCATTTT. Translation gives CASRTTGLNQPQHF.

The rearrangement links TRBV21-1 to TRBJ1-1; the table's D call, TRBD1, has no DNA check behind it. TRBV21-1 is a documented pseudogene. This CDR3 has 14 amino acids. The CDR3 region has the DNA TGTGCCAGCAGCTCTATGACAGTGAACACTGAAGCTTTCTTT. Translating it yields CASSSMTVNTEAFF.

The chain uses TRBV5-1 and TRBJ2-1; 14 bases fit TRBD2. The CDR3 has 18 amino acids. Germline V gene lookup returns CDR1 SGHRS and CDR2 YFSETQ. After removal of 6 bases from V and 3 bases from J, the junction contained 11 bases not matched to a gene. The CDR3 loop reads CASISGTSGSGFYNEQFF. Here the CDR3 DNA reads TGCGCCAGCATCTCCGGGACTAGCGGGAGTGGGTTCTACAATGAGCAGTTCTTC.

This chain uses TRBV6-5 with TRBJ1-2; TRBD1 matches 7 bases. V trimming: 6 bases; J trimming: 4 bases; junction bases outside the gene matches: 2. Germline CDR1 is MNHEY and CDR2 is SVGAGI. The CDR3 sequence is 12 residues long. CDR3 sequence reads: CASRDRIYGYTF. Written as DNA, the CDR3 is TGTGCCAGCAGGGACAGGATCTATGGCTACACCTTC.

This sequence joins TRBV24-1 and TRBJ2-7, with 10 nucleotides matching TRBD1. Trimming at V came to 10 bases and at J to 7 bases, leaving 9 bases not matched to a gene. Germline-derived CDR1 and CDR2 are KGHDR and SFDVKD. The CDR3 is made up of 13 amino acids. CDR3 nucleotides: TGTGCCACAAGACAGGGGGCCTACAATGAGCAGTACTTC. It translates to CATRQGAYNEQYF.

This clonotype came up a few times. This sequence joins TRBV6-2 or TRBV6-3 and TRBJ2-7; D not certain. The V gene's germline CDR1 is MNHEY and CDR2 SVGEGT. The CDR3 is 15 amino acids. Trimming left V 3 bases short and J 2 bases short, with 14 bases between. Here the CDR3 reads CASSYRPLNPYEQYF. DNA of the CDR3: TGTGCCAGCAGTTATAGGCCTCTGAACCCCTACGAGCAGTACTTC.

This chain connects TRBV4-2 to TRBJ2-1; D call uncertain. The J call is doubtful: the DNA matches TRBJ2-7 better. The CDR3 sequence is 14 residues long. Germline V gene sequence: CDR1 LGHNA, CDR2 YNFKEQ. CDR3 DNA: TGTGCCAGCAGCCAAGTAACAGCATACAATGAGCAGTACTTC. This sequence encodes CASSQVTAYNEQYF.

This sequence joins TRBV29-1 and TRBJ2-1; TRBD2 agrees at 7 bases. This CDR3 region has 17 residues. V trimming: 6 bases; J trimming: 0 bases; junction bases outside the gene matches: 14. CDR1 SQVTM and CDR2 ANQGSEA come from the germline V gene. CDR3 DNA: TGCAGCGTGCCAAACCAGCTCGGCGGGAGCTCCTACAATGAGCAGTTCTTC. This translates into CSVPNQLGGSSYNEQFF.

The rearrangement joins TRBV4-1 to TRBJ2-7, with D possibly TRBD1 on 5 matching bases. This CDR3 has 15 residues. Trimming took 3 bases from V and 3 from J, leaving 15 bases between them. The germline CDR1 and CDR2 sequences are MGHRA and YSYEKL. CDR3 DNA: TGCGCCAGCAGCCAGATGACAGAGAGTATCTACGAGCAGTACTTC. As protein: CASSQMTESIYEQYF.